This TCR beta chain came from a study of blood T cell repertoires in COVID-19. The protocol was immunoSEQ multiplex PCR, while the TCRdb copy is restricted to in-frame clones and leaves out a portion. The table lists roughly 56,000 clones, approximately 86% of them singletons, with about 5.3% in the top ten. V shed 3 bases and J 7 bases; nucleotides not matched to a gene: 14. The length of the CDR3 is 18 residues. Germline V lookup: CDR1 LGHDT, CDR2 YNNKEL (reference sequence). Material for sequencing was peripheral blood. The chain joins TRBV3-1 (or the pseudogene TRBV3-2) to TRBJ2-1; 11 positions agree with TRBD2. This clonotype was obtained from a man aged 65 to 85 with acute or convalescent COVID-19. CDR3: CASSHRAGRASGGNEQFF. DNA of the CDR3: TGTGCCAGCAGCCATCGGGCGGGGCGGGCTAGCGGGGGGAATGAGCAGTTCTTC.